Included here is one T cell receptor (beta chain) sequence, with context. What it binds is unknown. With V trimmed by 4 bases and J by 6 bases, 7 bases remained unmatched. CDR3 size: 15 residues. From germline, CDR1 is SGHRS and CDR2 YFSETQ. This sample was taken from a study of glioma-infiltrating T cells after dendritic cell vaccination. Study-level background: Treatment, given 2003 to 2012, was autologous tumor lysate-pulsed dendritic cell vaccination. Autologous tumor lysate was loaded overnight onto monocyte-derived dendritic cells grown seven days with IL-4 and GM-CSF. Study outcomes and limitations: Few patients contributed both blood and tumor specimens.

The assay was immunoSEQ multiplex PCR, and TCRdb's table has in-frame clones only and misses some. The sample yields 70,000 to 90,000 clones, roughly four fifths seen once. The time point here: after dendritic cell vaccination, including at tumor progression/relapse. Blood PBMC samples: pre-vaccination, two weeks post third vaccination, and at tumor progression. The starting material was blood, obtained after dendritic cell vaccination. The chain combines TRBV5-1 with TRBJ1-4; TRBD1 agrees at 9 bases. The source is a human donor with glioblastoma. The CDR3 spells CASSTHRGRDEKLFF. The CDR3 nucleotides are TGCGCCAGCAGCACCCACAGGGGGCGAGATGAAAAACTGTTTTTT.